This T cell receptor beta chain was captured in a study of read filtering for tumor transcriptome and immune sequencing (dated by TCRdb to the early 2020s). For the wider study: The cohort had around 18 male and more than 11 female patients with a mean age of about 66 years, ranging from 47 to 80. A main aim was a read-filtering strategy for immune repertoire data, specifically whether clonotypes supported by a single read should be removed. By revised international staging, roughly 8 patients were R-ISS I, fewer than 20 were R-ISS II and over five were R-ISS III. After DNase treatment, whole-transcriptome libraries were prepared with the TruSeq RNA Access Library Prep Kit. TCR repertoires obtained by targeted immune repertoire sequencing and by bulk whole-transcriptome sequencing performed on the same bone marrow samples were compared. Per sample, about 4.05 to 11 million TCR-region mapped reads were obtained with IR-seq, compared with only roughly 80 to 1273 with RNA-seq. On the study overall, not on this receptor specifically: The correlation between IR-seq and RNA-seq shared clonotype proportions was increased by removal of single-read clonotypes. Single-read clonotypes made up around 82% of clonotypes but only 3% to 4% of total reads in IR-seq, compared with approximately 70% of clonotypes and 40% to 55% of reads in RNA-seq. Compared with RNA-seq, IR-seq captured clonotypes at much higher depth and more reliably, and a smaller IR-seq throughput was enough to identify most shared clonotypes. The sorted CD138-negative fraction was composed of a mixed bone marrow immune population rather than of purified T cells.

Via the germline V gene, CDR1 is SQVTM and CDR2 ANQGSEA. Here V drops 6 bases and J drops 3 bases, and the junction holds 9 bases not matched to any gene. Measured from the cysteine to the phenylalanine, the CDR3 is 14 residues long. The only DNA kept is the CDR3, 42 bases in frame from the first base. This clonotype was recorded at least ten times. The antigen it binds to is not known. Base qualities are missing; no much larger clone stands one base away. Bone marrow was sampled from every patient at the time of active disease. Ficoll-Hypaque density gradient centrifugation was used to isolate bone marrow mononuclear cells. Myeloma plasma cells were removed and CD138-negative cells were collected by negative selection after labeling with CD138 magnetic microbeads on a MACS separator. The purity of the isolated cells was checked by flow cytometry with CD138 antibodies on an Attune NxT. TRIzol reagent was used to extract total RNA, which was then quantified with a NanoDrop spectrophotometer. For each patient, the CD138-negative bone marrow sample underwent paired RNA-seq and IR-seq.

Starting from approximately 400 ng RNA, TCR libraries were constructed with the Immunoverse kit using molecular barcoded adaptors that cover the alpha/delta and beta/gamma chains. TCR library preparation was performed with the same RNA that was used for transcriptome sequencing. An Illumina HiSeq 4000 with 2 x 150 cycles was used to sequence the TCR libraries. The original pipeline was this. TCR reads were aligned to human V, D, J and C references and assembled into CDR3 clonotypes with MiXCR, including quality filtering and error correction. The tcR package in R was used to analyze clonotype counts and gene usage diversity. Raw mapping reads were checked after the RNA-seq reads had been mapped by STAR aligner version 2.5.3a onto the human GRCh37 genome. To test the effect of sequencing depth on detected clonotypes, IR-seq fastq files were randomly downsampled using Seqtk 1.3. TCRdb ran its own pipeline on the public reads, namely fastp trimming at Q25 and MiXCR clone calling, and kept in-frame beta chains. Rows merge per CDR3 protein into single entries with the most common DNA and genes. None of the V and J calls come from the authors' own analysis; TCRdb made them. The sample profile shows tens of thousands of distinct CDR3 sequences; about 18% of them were found once. The ten most abundant clones make up under 20% of the sample.

Rearrangement joined TRBV29-1 to TRBJ2-5, and 8 junctional nucleotides match TRBD1. Input material: a population of CD138-negative cells sorted from bone marrow. What the cell subset or site label conveys for this sample: bone marrow mononuclear cells depleted of CD138+ plasma/myeloma cells by negative magnetic selection. This receptor was taken from a donor over 35 with multiple myeloma. The bases read TGCAGCGTGGCTGGGACAGGCAGGGAAGAGACCCAGTACTTC. It is translated as CSVAGTGREETQYF.